Below, 17 T cell receptor beta chains from the same sample are listed, as sequenced in a study of CD8 T cells in ankylosing spondylitis. TCRdb re-called the 5' RACE reads with MiXCR, one entry per CDR3 protein. The sample comprises approximately 340,000 distinct CDR3 sequences, 14% to 15% of which are singletons, and about 1% rests with the top ten. Sequenced: blood, either unsorted or a sorted T cell fraction (not recorded which). These TCRs come from a male donor with ankylosing spondylitis or in good health (not recorded which).

This clonotype was counted only a few times. V usage is TRBV7-9 and J usage is TRBJ1-4; D not resolved. Germline values: CDR1 SEHNR, CDR2 FQNEAQ (reference sequence). Trimming left V 4 bases short and J 0 bases short, with 9 bases between. This CDR3 contains 15 residues. This chain's CDR3 is CASSSYSATNEKLFF. CDR3 in DNA: TGTGCCAGCAGCTCCTACAGTGCAACTAATGAAAAACTGTTTTTT.

This clonotype was observed a few times. The chain has TRBV3-1 and TRBJ2-1; 14 bases are shared with TRBD2. After removal of 3 bases from V and 8 bases from J, the junction contained 3 bases not matched to a gene. Germline V gene sequence: CDR1 LGHDT, CDR2 YNNKEL (reference sequence). The CDR3 length is 15 residues. The CDR3 DNA is TGTGCCAGCAGCCAGTCGGGACTAGCGGGAGATGAGCAGTTCTTC. Translation gives CASSQSGLAGDEQFF.

A few counts support this clonotype. The rearrangement uses TRBV6-1 and TRBJ2-4; 9 bases are a match to TRBD2. Germline V gene data show CDR1 as MNHNS and CDR2 as SASEGT. This CDR3 spans 13 amino acids. Trimming removed 6 bases from V and 15 bases from J; junction bases left unmatched: 12. The CDR3 region has the DNA TGTGCCAGCAGCCGGGTGTTAGGACTAGCGACGTACTTC. It is translated as CASSRVLGLATYF.

This clonotype was found a few times. The genes are TRBV5-1 and TRBJ2-1; 7 bases fit TRBD1. Germline V CDR1 and CDR2: SGHRS, YFSETQ. V was clipped by 0 bases and J by 4 bases; unmatched bases: 4. The CDR3 has 15 amino acids. The CDR3 region is CASSLEGAEYNEQFF. The CDR3 DNA reads as TGCGCCAGCAGCTTGGAGGGGGCGGAATACAATGAGCAGTTCTTC.

The gene calls are TRBV7-2 and TRBJ2-7; TRBD1 aligns across 9 bases. The CDR3 consists of 15 residues. The V gene's germline CDR1 is SGHTA and CDR2 FQGNSA. Losses at the gene ends were 6 bases for V and 9 bases for J; bases not matched to a gene: 15. The CDR3 DNA follows: TGTGCCAGCAGTTCTCCGGGACAGGGAAAGGATACGCAGTACTTC. Translating it yields CASSSPGQGKDTQYF.

This clonotype was seen a handful of times. The genes are TRBV14 and TRBJ1-3, with unresolved D. The V gene's germline CDR1 is SGHDN and CDR2 FVKESK. Trimming removed 6 bases at V and 0 bases at J, with 6 bases between. The CDR3 runs to 13 residues. The CDR3 DNA reads as TGTGCCAGCAGGCCGAGCTCTGGAAACACCATATATTTT. Residues: CASRPSSGNTIYF. The full variable domain, completed using reference TRBV14 and TRBJ1-3, is EAGVTQFPSHSVIEKGQTVTLRCDPISGHDNLYWYRRVMGKEIKFLLHFVKESKQDESGMPNNRFLAERTGGTYSTLKVQPAELEDSGVYFCASRPSSGNTIYFGEGSWLTVV.

This clonotype appeared a few times. The rearrangement uses TRBV5-1 and TRBJ2-1; 7 bases align to TRBD1. Unmatched junction bases numbered 8, after V lost 4 bases and J lost 10 bases. The CDR3 sequence is 13 residues long. Per the germline V gene, CDR1 is SGHRS and CDR2 is YFSETQ. The CDR3 region has the DNA TGCGCCAGCAGCACCAGGACAGGTCCCGAGCAGTTCTTC. This sequence encodes CASSTRTGPEQFF.

This clonotype was observed a handful of times. V usage is TRBV19 and J usage is TRBJ1-1, with D tentatively TRBD1 (5 bases). The CDR3 is made up of 14 amino acids. V gave up 9 bases and J gave up 3 bases, with 17 bases separating them. Looked up from germline, CDR1 is LNHDA and CDR2 is SQIVND (reference sequence). The CDR3 DNA is TGTGCCAGCCGCCCTCTTCGGGGGTACACTGAAGCTTTCTTT. Protein sequence: CASRPLRGYTEAFF. Full variable domain (remainder filled in from reference TRBV19 and TRBJ1-1): DGGITQSPKYLFRKEGQNVTLSCEQNLNHDAMYWYRQDPGQGLRLIYYSQIVNDFQKGDIAEGYSVSREKKESFPLTVTSAQKNPTAFYLCASRPLRGYTEAFFGQGTRLTVV.

The genes are TRBV21-1 and TRBJ1-1. TRBV21-1 represents a pseudogene. There are 14 residues in the CDR3. The CDR3 loop reads CASSKEGHREGAFF. The CDR3 region has the DNA TGTGCCAGCAGCAAGGAGGGACACCGAGAGGGAGCTTTCTTT.

This chain links TRBV2 with TRBJ2-7, with D possibly TRBD1 on 6 matching bases. The germline CDR1 and CDR2 sequences are SNHLY and FYNNEI. The length of the CDR3 is 11 residues. The CDR3 region is CASSEEGEKKV. The CDR3 nucleotides read TGTGCCAGCAGTGAAGAGGGGGAGAAGAAGGTC.

The V gene is TRBV6-2 or TRBV6-3, the J gene TRBJ2-1, with 11 bases that match TRBD2. V was pared by 0 bases and J by 12 bases, with 13 bases of the junction left unmatched. Germline CDR1 reads MNHEY; CDR2 reads SVGEGT. This CDR3 contains 17 residues. For the CDR3, the DNA is TGTGCCAGCAGTTACTCGATGCCCGGACTAGCGGGTAGCGCGCAGTTCTTC. Translated, it gives CASSYSMPGLAGSAQFF.

This chain joins TRBV7-9 and TRBJ2-2; D is possibly TRBD1 (6 bases). CDR3 length: 14 amino acids. V was shortened by 8 bases and J by 3 bases, with 13 bases between the two germline ends. In germline, CDR1 is SEHNR, CDR2 FQNEAQ (reference sequence). The CDR3 sequence: CASGPGADTGELFF. CDR3 coding DNA: TGTGCCAGCGGACCAGGGGCCGACACCGGGGAGCTGTTTTTT.

In its sample, this clonotype was seen a few times. The chain links TRBV19 to TRBJ2-2; TRBD1 matches at 7 bases. Germline V CDR1 and CDR2: LNHDA, SQIVND (reference sequence). The length of the CDR3 is 12 residues. Trimming at V came to 10 bases and at J to 3 bases, leaving 2 bases not matched to a gene. CDR3 DNA sequence: TGTGCCACCCAGGGGGACACCGGGGAGCTGTTTTTT. Amino acid sequence: CATQGDTGELFF.

The sample holds a few counts of this clonotype. The V gene is TRBV20-1, the J gene TRBJ2-5; no clear D. The V end lost 4 bases, the J end lost 1 base, and 7 bases lay between the germline ends. The CDR3 spans 12 residues. From germline, CDR1 is DFQATT and CDR2 SNEGSKA (reference sequence). The CDR3 loop is CSAIPSQETQYF. DNA for the CDR3: TGCAGTGCTATTCCTTCCCAAGAGACCCAGTACTTC.

This clonotype turned up a few times. The rearrangement links TRBV12-3 or TRBV12-4 to TRBJ2-1; 14 nucleotides align to TRBD2. With 7 bases clipped from V and 4 bases from J, the junction kept 3 bases outside the gene matches. The length of the CDR3 is 15 residues. CDR3 sequence: CASKTSGGVYNEQFF. In DNA, the CDR3 is TGTGCCAGCAAGACTAGCGGGGGGGTTTACAATGAGCAGTTCTTC.

The chain is built from TRBV12-3 or TRBV12-4 and TRBJ2-7; D not certain. CDR3 length equals 13 residues. Between the trimmed V and J ends, which lost 6 bases and 9 bases, there was a span of 18 bases. CDR3: CASSQDGRSAQYF. The DNA for the CDR3 is TGTGCCAGCAGCCAGGACGGACGTTCCGCGCAGTACTTC.

This chain links TRBV7-2 with TRBJ2-7; D call uncertain. The V end lost 5 bases, the J end lost 6 bases, and 14 bases lay between the germline ends. CDR3 size: 13 residues. Germline V gene lookup returns CDR1 SGHTA and CDR2 FQGNSA. CDR3 bases: TGTGCCAGCAGCACCCCACCTAGGAGCGAGCAGTACTTC. The encoded protein is CASSTPPRSEQYF.